This T cell receptor (beta chain) was obtained from a study of shared T cell receptors in the human thymus (dated by TCRdb to about 2021). General notes on the study: The study examined how the human thymus generates shared, self-reactive T-cell receptor alpha chains.

Trimming removed 5 bases from V and 2 bases from J, leaving 12 bases between the germline ends. The CDR3 holds 15 amino acids from the cysteine to the phenylalanine. The read is trimmed to its CDR3 DNA, 45 bases read in frame from base 1. In the germline V gene (reference sequence), CDR1 corresponds to LNHDA and CDR2 to SQIVND. As for this clone: Its antigen target is currently unknown. Per-base qualities were not stored, and no clone one base away is much larger.

The method behind the library was the immunoSEQ multiplex PCR assay. TCRdb's version of the immuneACCESS table is confined to in-frame rearrangements and falls short of the full clone set. An unresolved V gene accounts for under half of the shortfall where checked; the remainder is of unknown origin. The sample table shows under 450,000 clones, and roughly 94% are seen once. The ten largest make up 0.02% of the sample. The sequenced material came from thymocytes. The clonotype originates from a human donor. The chain is encoded by TRBV19 joined to TRBJ2-2; a confident D gene designation cannot be given. The DNA reads as follows: TGTGCCAGTAGTGTTGGCGGAGACAACACCGGGGAGCTGTTTTTT. Its protein reads: CASSVGGDNTGELFF.